One sample yielded the 5 T cell receptor beta chains listed below, sequenced in a study of T cell changes during pregnancy in multiple sclerosis. Libraries were prepared by immunoSEQ multiplex PCR; TCRdb keeps only in-frame clonotypes and omits some of them. The top ten clones hold approximately 13% of a sample with fewer than 40,000 clones, 90% of them seen once. Sequenced material: CD8+ T cells from peripheral blood mononuclear cells, taken in the first trimester of pregnancy. These receptors came from a female donor with multiple sclerosis, enrolled in a pregnancy study.

V is TRBV4-2 and J is TRBJ1-1, with D possibly TRBD1 on 6 matching bases. Trimming stripped 5 bases from V and 4 bases from J, with 14 bases between. The CDR3 contains 14 residues. Germline V gives CDR1 LGHNA, CDR2 YNFKEQ. The CDR3 here is CASSSQTGSTEAFF. For the CDR3, the DNA is TGTGCCAGCAGCTCCCAAACAGGGAGCACTGAAGCTTTCTTT.

The rearrangement links TRBV28 to TRBJ1-5; TRBD1 matches 7 bases. CDR1 is MDHEN, CDR2 SYDVKM, per germline. The V segment lost 3 bases and the J segment 4 bases; nucleotides outside the gene matches: 15. The CDR3 is 18 residues long. The CDR3 here is CASSLGQGVPWPNQPQHF. CDR3 coding DNA: TGTGCCAGCAGTTTGGGTCAGGGGGTACCCTGGCCAAATCAGCCCCAGCATTTT.

This clone showed up just a few times. The rearrangement uses TRBV5-5 and TRBJ2-2, with 7 bases matching TRBD2. The trim removed 2 bases at V and 0 bases at J, leaving 1 base unmatched. The germline gives CDR1 SGHKS, CDR2 YYEKEE (reference sequence). The CDR3 consists of 15 residues. The CDR3 bases are TGTGCCAGCAGCTTCGGGAGGACGAACACCGGGGAGCTGTTTTTT. This encodes CASSFGRTNTGELFF.

The rearrangement links TRBV28 to TRBJ2-7; 8 bases line up with TRBD2. Germline CDR1 and CDR2: MDHEN and SYDVKM. The CDR3 has 16 residues. The V segment lost 6 bases and the J segment 4 bases; nucleotides outside the gene matches: 14. CDR3 sequence reads: CASSPLLREAKYEQYF. In DNA, the CDR3 is TGTGCCAGCAGCCCTCTACTGCGGGAGGCTAAGTACGAGCAGTACTTC.

The chain carries TRBV27 and TRBJ2-6; 7 bases match TRBD1. CDR1 and CDR2 (germline): MNHEY, SMNVEV (reference sequence). Trimming took 4 bases from V and 0 from J; bases not matched to a gene: 6. CDR3 length equals 17 residues. The DNA for the CDR3 is TGTGCCAGCAGTTCCACGACAGGGCTCTCTGGGGCCAACGTCCTGACTTTC. Translated, it gives CASSSTTGLSGANVLTF.